The 27 T cell receptor beta chains below come from one sample, sequenced in a study of cytomegalovirus exposure and HLA in healthy donors. Primers included in the PCR were 60 Vbeta and 13 Jbeta primers. The data were produced by immunoSEQ multiplex PCR, yet TCRdb's version contains in-frame clones alone and is incomplete. Among approximately 150,000 clones listed, roughly 80% were seen once. The sample consisted of PBMCs. Every receptor here comes from a man between 18 and 35 years old in good health and CMV-seropositive.

This clone showed up just a few times. This chain uses TRBV6-1 with TRBJ1-4; D unresolved. Per the germline V gene, CDR1 is MNHNS and CDR2 is SASEGT. CDR3 size: 14 residues. Trimming removed 2 bases from V and 3 bases from J, with 7 bases in between. CDR3 nucleotides: TGTGCCAGCAGTGAACCGAGATCTAATGAAAAACTGTTTTTT. Its protein product is CASSEPRSNEKLFF.

In this sample, this clone turned up a few times. The chain couples TRBV30 to TRBJ1-1; tentative D call: TRBD1 (6 bases). The V gene's germline CDR1 is GTSNPN and CDR2 SVGIG (reference sequence). Deletions cut 8 bases from V and 1 base from J, with 14 bases between. This CDR3 spans 13 amino acids. The CDR3 region is CARMDRKNTEAFF. The CDR3 region has the DNA TGTGCCCGGATGGACAGAAAGAACACTGAAGCTTTCTTT.

The chain uses TRBV7-8 and TRBJ2-5; no definite D call. The J call could be wrong; TRBJ2-7 is a better fit for the DNA end. The CDR3 is 14 residues long. CDR1 is SGHVS, CDR2 FQNEAQ, per germline. This chain's CDR3 is CASSLVSTNYEQYF. DNA for the CDR3: TGTGCCAGCAGCTTAGTATCGACCAACTACGAGCAGTACTTC.

The V gene is TRBV7-8, the J gene TRBJ2-1; 8 bases match TRBD2. The V gene end was trimmed by 3 bases and the J gene end by 10 bases; junction bases not matched to a gene: 14. Germline CDR1 and CDR2: SGHVS and FQNEAQ. The CDR3 length is 16 residues. CDR3: CASSLGGTRGIREQFF. CDR3 nucleotides: TGTGCCAGCAGCTTGGGTGGGACTAGGGGCATTCGGGAGCAGTTCTTC.

This clone was seen a single time. The chain joins TRBV5-6 to TRBJ2-5; TRBD2 aligns across 8 bases. V lost 2 bases, J lost 2 bases, and 2 bases stayed unmatched. The CDR3 has 14 residues. Germline V gives CDR1 SGHDT, CDR2 YYEEEE. The DNA of the CDR3 is TGTGCCAGCAGCTTCGGCGGGAGGCAAGAGACCCAGTACTTC. Residues: CASSFGGRQETQYF. Looking up the rest from reference TRBV5-6 and TRBJ2-5 gives the full variable domain: DAGVTQSPTHLIKTRGQQVTLRCSPKSGHDTVSWYQQALGQGPQFIFQYYEEEERQRGNFPDRFSGHQFPNYSSELNVNALLLGDSALYLCASSFGGRQETQYFGPGTRLLVL.

This clone was picked up a small number of times. V usage is TRBV4-2 and J usage is TRBJ1-2, with a possible D match to TRBD1 (5 bases). The CDR3 contains 16 residues. CDR1 and CDR2 from the germline V gene are LGHNA and YNFKEQ. The V and J ends lost 2 bases and 2 bases respectively, with 15 bases between them. Here the CDR3 reads CASSQLDRRGNYGYTF. CDR3 in DNA: TGTGCCAGCAGCCAACTCGATCGTCGGGGGAACTATGGCTACACCTTC.

CDR3 coding DNA: TGTGCCAGCAGCGTTCCCGGGGATCAGCCCCAGCATTTT. Translation gives CASSVPGDQPQHF. The chain is built from TRBV7-9 and TRBJ1-5; D remains ambiguous. CDR3 length: 13 residues. Trimming took 5 bases from V and 5 from J, leaving 10 bases between them. Per the germline V gene, CDR1 is SEHNR and CDR2 is FQNEAQ (reference sequence).

This clone has only a few counts. The chain couples TRBV2 to TRBJ1-1; D call uncertain. CDR3 size: 12 residues. Per the germline V gene, CDR1 is SNHLY and CDR2 is FYNNEI. V was clipped by 6 bases and J by 5 bases, with 10 bases between them. The DNA of the CDR3 is TGTGCCAGCAGGTACAGTGGAACTGAAGCTTTCTTT. This codes for CASRYSGTEAFF.

In its sample, this clone was seen a few times. The chain joins TRBV6-5 to TRBJ2-1; tentative D call: TRBD2 (5 bases). Germline CDR1 is MNHEY and CDR2 is SVGAGI. V was clipped by 3 bases and J by 8 bases, with 14 bases between them. This CDR3 is 14 amino acids long. CDR3 sequence: CASSYGYGVDEQFF. The CDR3 DNA follows: TGTGCCAGCAGTTATGGATACGGGGTCGATGAGCAGTTCTTC.

The V call is TRBV9, the J call TRBJ2-1; D might be TRBD1 (5 bases). Per the germline V gene, CDR1 is SGDLS and CDR2 is YYNGEE. The V and J ends lost 0 bases and 6 bases respectively, with 10 bases between them. The CDR3 loop spans 14 amino acids. The CDR3 is CASSVAQGPNEQFF. In DNA, the CDR3 is TGTGCCAGCAGCGTAGCTCAGGGCCCCAATGAGCAGTTCTTC.

This rearrangement joins TRBV10-3 to TRBJ2-7; possible D gene TRBD2, 5 bases. From germline, CDR1 is ENHRY and CDR2 SYGVKD. The CDR3 extends over 16 amino acids. Trimming left V 7 bases short and J 6 bases short, with 25 bases between. The DNA for the CDR3 is TGTGCCATCAACCGAGGTGGAGCGGACTCTCACGCCGAGCAGTACTTC. Its protein is CAINRGGADSHAEQYF.

The chain combines TRBV2 with TRBJ1-4; 8 positions agree with TRBD1. J lost 8 bases, V lost 0 bases, and 17 bases had no gene match. This CDR3 spans 19 amino acids. Germline CDR1 reads SNHLY; CDR2 reads FYNNEI. The CDR3 DNA sequence: TGTGCCAGCAGTGAAGCCTCCCCCGGGACAGGAGGAGACGCAGAAAAACTGTTTTTT. It translates to CASSEASPGTGGDAEKLFF.

This chain uses TRBV6-1 with TRBJ1-1, with D uncertain. Per germline, CDR1 MNHNS and CDR2 SASEGT. The ends were cut back, 6 bases at V and 1 base at J, with 15 bases in the middle. This CDR3 comprises 15 residues. CDR3 amino acids: CASSKQTIGNTEAFF. The CDR3 DNA follows: TGTGCCAGCAGCAAACAGACTATTGGGAACACTGAAGCTTTCTTT.

V gene TRBV12-2 combines with J gene TRBJ2-3; TRBD2 reflects the table's D call only, with no check against the DNA. TRBV12-2 is given as a pseudogene. There are 20 residues in the CDR3. The chain's CDR3 is CASRLAPWTSGRAIPDTQYF. CDR3 in DNA: TGTGCAAGTCGCTTAGCGCCATGGACTAGCGGGAGGGCCATCCCAGATACGCAGTATTTT.

There are a few counts of this clone. The genes are TRBV28 and TRBJ2-5, with a weak D call TRBD1 (6 bases). The germline V gene encodes CDR1 MDHEN and CDR2 SYDVKM. Trimming pared 2 bases from V and 1 base from J, leaving 11 bases between. This CDR3 comprises 15 residues. CDR3 residues: CASSLLTGSQETQYF. CDR3 nucleotide sequence: TGTGCCAGCAGTTTACTGACAGGTTCCCAAGAGACCCAGTACTTC.

This clone is a singleton in its sample. The chain is built from TRBV11-3 and TRBJ2-3, with 9 positions matching TRBD1. Germline V gene sequence: CDR1 SGHNT, CDR2 YENEEA. V gave up 8 bases and J gave up 3 bases; unmatched junction bases: 3. The CDR3 extends over 13 amino acids. The CDR3 here is CASGQGWTDTQYF. The CDR3 coding sequence is TGTGCCAGCGGACAGGGGTGGACAGATACGCAGTATTTT.

The genes are TRBV5-1 and TRBJ1-1; TRBD1 might be the D (6 bases). This CDR3 comprises 13 residues. Trimming stripped 5 bases from V and 1 base from J, with 9 bases between. Germline V gene sequence: CDR1 SGHRS, CDR2 YFSETQ. The CDR3 here is CASSVTGNTEAFF. The CDR3 DNA is TGCGCCAGCAGTGTGACAGGGAACACTGAAGCTTTCTTT. Full variable domain (missing parts from reference TRBV5-1 and TRBJ1-1): KAGVTQTPRYLIKTRGQQVTLSCSPISGHRSVSWYQQTPGQGLQFLFEYFSETQRNKGNFPGRFSGRQFSNSRSEMNVSTLELGDSALYLCASSVTGNTEAFFGQGTRLTVV.

The chain is built from TRBV30 and TRBJ2-3; D not certain. V dropped 6 bases and J dropped 2 bases, with 15 bases sitting between them. This CDR3 is built from 14 residues. Germline V gene data show CDR1 as GTSNPN and CDR2 as SVGIG (reference sequence). This chain's CDR3 is CACSFWQYTDTQYF. Written as DNA, the CDR3 is TGTGCCTGTTCCTTTTGGCAGTACACAGATACGCAGTATTTT.

This clone was seen once. The V and J genes are TRBV28 and TRBJ1-2, with 10 bases matching TRBD1. CDR1 is MDHEN, CDR2 SYDVKM, per germline. The trim removed 5 bases at V and 7 bases at J, leaving 4 bases unmatched. This CDR3 is 13 amino acids long. CDR3 residues: CASSPGQGFGYTF. For the CDR3, the DNA is TGTGCCAGCAGTCCGGGACAGGGGTTTGGCTACACCTTC.

The chain is built from TRBV2 and TRBJ1-1, with D unresolved. Trimming removed 6 bases from V and 0 bases from J, with 11 bases in between. Germline V gene sequence: CDR1 SNHLY, CDR2 FYNNEI. There are 14 residues in the CDR3. The CDR3 spells CASRNDNMNTEAFF. The CDR3 DNA follows: TGTGCCAGCAGGAATGACAACATGAACACTGAAGCTTTCTTT.

This clone showed up just once. The chain couples TRBV18 to TRBJ2-2; 10 nucleotides align to TRBD2. J was trimmed by 1 base and V by 3 bases; bases with no gene match: 2. Germline V gene data show CDR1 as KGHSH and CDR2 as LQKENI. The CDR3 length is 16 residues. CDR3 DNA: TGTGCCAGCTCACCGACTAGCGGGTTGAACACCGGGGAGCTGTTTTTT. Translating it yields CASSPTSGLNTGELFF. Full variable domain (outside the CDR3, taken from reference TRBV18 and TRBJ2-2): NAGVMQNPRHLVRRRGQEARLRCSPMKGHSHVYWYRQLPEEGLKFMVYLQKENIIDESGMPKERFSAEFPKEGPSILRIQQVVRGDSAAYFCASSPTSGLNTGELFFGEGSRLTVL.

As to this clone: The conserved closing phenylalanine or tryptophan is absent in this CDR3, likely reflecting a read error. This chain connects TRBV5-6 to TRBJ1-3, with D tentatively TRBD1 (6 bases). The CDR3 contains 15 residues. The germline V gene encodes CDR1 SGHDT and CDR2 YYEEEE. V was clipped by 4 bases and J by 0 bases, with 11 bases between them. The CDR3 sequence: CASSATGYSGNTIYL. CDR3 nucleotide sequence: TGTGCCAGCAGCGCAACAGGGTACTCTGGAAACACCATATATTTG.

This CDR3 is CASSLSGQAHTEAFF. For the CDR3, the DNA is TGTGCCAGCAGTTTATCTGGTCAGGCACACACTGAAGCTTTCTTT. This chain connects TRBV27 to TRBJ1-1; D remains ambiguous. The CDR3 contains 15 residues. Germline V gene sequence: CDR1 MNHEY, CDR2 SMNVEV (reference sequence). Between the trimmed V and J ends, which lost 0 bases and 3 bases, there was a span of 11 bases.

A note on this clone: Mismatch with germline at one junction end may stem from a read error. The chain has TRBV28 and TRBJ2-7, with 15 bases that match TRBD2. Germline loops: CDR1 MDHEN, CDR2 SYDVKM. This CDR3 comprises 17 residues. CDR3 region: CASSFWTSGRASHEQYF. In DNA form, the CDR3 reads TGTGCCAGCAGTTTTTGGACTAGCGGGAGGGCCTCCCACGAGCAGTACTTC.

This clone has just one count. The V call is TRBV4-2, the J call TRBJ2-1; 11 nucleotides line up with TRBD2. CDR1 and CDR2 from the germline V gene are LGHNA and YNFKEQ. V dropped 4 bases and J dropped 3; count of bases not matched to a gene: 5. This CDR3 is built from 16 residues. The CDR3 nucleotides read TGTGCCAGCAGCCGCAATAGCGGGAGGGTCTACAATGAGCAGTTCTTC. Encoded protein: CASSRNSGRVYNEQFF.

The chain is built from TRBV15 and TRBJ1-1; D is perhaps TRBD1 (5 bases). V dropped 3 bases and J dropped 1 base, with 18 bases sitting between them. Germline V CDR1 and CDR2: LNHNV, YYDKDF (reference sequence). CDR3 size: 17 residues. The CDR3 spells CATSSKLRGRGNTEAFF. In DNA, the CDR3 is TGTGCCACCAGCAGCAAACTAAGAGGTAGGGGGAACACTGAAGCTTTCTTT.

The chain joins TRBV28 to TRBJ1-2, with D perhaps TRBD1 (6 bases). V shed 6 bases and J shed 5 bases, with 22 bases lying between them. Germline V gene lookup returns CDR1 MDHEN and CDR2 SYDVKM. This CDR3 comprises 16 residues. In DNA form, the CDR3 reads TGTGCCAGCAGAGGACCGGACAAGACAGGACCTTATGGCTACACCTTC. Translated, it gives CASRGPDKTGPYGYTF.